This T cell receptor (beta chain) was sequenced for a study of patients and donors after allogeneic stem cell transplantation. Per germline, CDR1 SGHTA and CDR2 FQGNSA. The CDR3 has 16 residues. J gave up 6 bases and V 4 bases, and 9 bases lay outside the gene matches. TCRdb re-analysed the RT-PCR reads in MiXCR, keeping a single row per CDR3 protein. The sample shows approximately 430,000 distinct CDR3 sequences, 16% of them seen only once. Sample: blood, either unsorted or a sorted T cell fraction (not recorded which). V and J are TRBV7-2 and TRBJ2-3; 11 bases match TRBD2. The TCR sequence derives from a human donor who was either an allogeneic HSCT recipient or a stem cell or donor lymphocyte infusion donor (not recorded which). It is not recorded whose cells these are; they may come from a transplant donor. The CDR3 coding sequence is TGTGCCAGCAGCTCCCGACTAGCGGGGCTTCTGGATACGCAGTATTTT. Protein: CASSSRLAGLLDTQYF.